This paragraph covers one TCR beta chain sequence. Specified time point: healthy volunteer bleed at 6 weeks. Extraction of total RNA was performed on unfractionated whole blood. TCRdb reprocessed the RACE reads with MiXCR, giving one entry per CDR3 protein. Among about 77,000 distinct CDR3 sequences listed, about 8.6% were seen once. This entry belongs to a study of human T cells and chemical hapten exposure. Germline V gene sequence: CDR1 SEHNR, CDR2 FQNEAQ (reference sequence). V gave up 5 bases and J gave up 7 bases, with 18 bases separating them. The CDR3 totals 16 residues. This sequence was found in a female donor in good health. Some clones in this sample may be carry-over from other donors' samples. V usage is TRBV7-9 and J usage is TRBJ1-6; TRBD1 might be the D (5 bases). The sample comprised whole blood. The CDR3: CASSPSGGFRNSPLHF. CDR3 coding DNA: TGTGCCAGCAGCCCGTCGGGGGGTTTTCGAAATTCACCCCTCCACTTT.